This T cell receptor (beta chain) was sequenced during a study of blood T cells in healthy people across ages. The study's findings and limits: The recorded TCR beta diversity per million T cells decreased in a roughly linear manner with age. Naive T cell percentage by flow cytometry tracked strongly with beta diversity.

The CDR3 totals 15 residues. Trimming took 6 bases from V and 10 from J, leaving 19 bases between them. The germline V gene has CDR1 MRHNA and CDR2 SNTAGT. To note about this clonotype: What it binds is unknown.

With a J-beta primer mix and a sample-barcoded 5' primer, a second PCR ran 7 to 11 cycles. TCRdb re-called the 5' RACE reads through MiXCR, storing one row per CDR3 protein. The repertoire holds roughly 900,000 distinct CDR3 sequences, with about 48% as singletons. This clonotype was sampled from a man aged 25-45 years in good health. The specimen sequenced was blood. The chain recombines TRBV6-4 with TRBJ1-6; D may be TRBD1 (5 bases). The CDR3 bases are TGTGCCAGCAGCCCTGCTGGGCAGGGAAAATCACCCCTCCACTTT. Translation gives CASSPAGQGKSPLHF.